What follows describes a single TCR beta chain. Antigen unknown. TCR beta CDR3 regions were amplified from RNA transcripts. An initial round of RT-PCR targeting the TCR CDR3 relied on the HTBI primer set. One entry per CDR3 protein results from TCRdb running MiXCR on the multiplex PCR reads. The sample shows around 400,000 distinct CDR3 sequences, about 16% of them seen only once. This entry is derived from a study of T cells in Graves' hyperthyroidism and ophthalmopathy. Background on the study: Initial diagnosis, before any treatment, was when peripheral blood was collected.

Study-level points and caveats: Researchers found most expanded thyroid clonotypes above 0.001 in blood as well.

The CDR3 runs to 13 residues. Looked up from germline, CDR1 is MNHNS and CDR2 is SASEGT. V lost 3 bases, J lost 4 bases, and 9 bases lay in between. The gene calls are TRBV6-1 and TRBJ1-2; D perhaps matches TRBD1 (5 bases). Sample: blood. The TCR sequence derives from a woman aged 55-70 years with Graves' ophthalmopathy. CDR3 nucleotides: TGTGCCAGCAGTGATGGGGCTGGCTATGGCTACACCTTC. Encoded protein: CASSDGAGYGYTF.